A single sample gave rise to the 18 T cell receptor beta chains below, sequenced in a study of breast tumors, draining lymph nodes, adjacent tissues. TCRdb reprocessed the multiplex PCR reads via MiXCR and lists one record per CDR3 protein. Of 47,000 or so distinct CDR3 sequences in the sample, 23% are singletons; the top ten hold around 8.5%. The sequenced material came from breast tumor tissue. These receptors originate from a female donor with breast cancer. Some clones in this sample may be carry-over from other donors' samples.

As for this clonotype: This may arise from a read error, as a much more abundant clone is one base away. The chain uses TRBV27 and TRBJ1-6; D is uncertain. Germline CDR1 MNHEY, CDR2 SMNVEV (reference sequence). The CDR3 has 12 residues. CDR3 DNA sequence: TGTGCCAGCAGATTCTCGAATTCACACCTCCACTTT. It specifies CASRFSNSHLHF.

This rearrangement joins TRBV19 to TRBJ1-1; a possible D gene is TRBD1 (5 bases). With 7 bases removed from V and 2 bases from J, the gap between germline ends came to 14 bases. Germline V gene sequence: CDR1 LNHDA, CDR2 SQIVND (reference sequence). This CDR3 comprises 14 residues. The CDR3 loop is CASTPTETNTEAFF. In DNA, the CDR3 is TGTGCCAGTACCCCGACAGAAACAAACACTGAAGCTTTCTTT.

In its sample, this clonotype was seen many times. V usage is TRBV20-1 and J usage is TRBJ2-7; 8 nucleotides match TRBD2. Germline V CDR1 and CDR2: DFQATT, SNEGSKA (reference sequence). The CDR3 totals 16 residues. V was clipped by 6 bases and J by 2 bases; unmatched bases: 15. The CDR3 spells CSAEGDREGLAYEQYF. The CDR3 DNA follows: TGCAGTGCCGAGGGGGACCGGGAGGGCCTGGCCTACGAGCAGTACTTC.

On this clonotype itself: A clone one base away is much larger, so this may be a read error. The gene calls are TRBV7-2 and TRBJ1-5; 11 bases are a match to TRBD1. CDR1 SGHTA and CDR2 FQGNSA come from the germline V gene. V trimming: 1 base; J trimming: 6 bases; junction bases outside the gene matches: 2. The CDR3 is 15 amino acids. For the CDR3, the DNA is TGTGCCAGCAGCTTAGGGACAGGGGGCGTTCAGCCCCAGCATTTT. The encoded protein is CASSLGTGGVQPQHF.

This clonotype was recorded many times. The chain carries TRBV5-6 and TRBJ2-6; a weak D match, TRBD1 (5 bases). The ends were cut back, 0 bases at V and 0 bases at J, with 13 bases in the middle. Germline lookup yields CDR1 SGHDT and CDR2 YYEEEE. This CDR3 spans 18 amino acids. The CDR3 DNA is TGTGCCAGCAGCTTGGAGTTGCAGGGCCTCTCTGGGGCCAACGTCCTGACTTTC. Translation: CASSLELQGLSGANVLTF.

On this clonotype: A much more abundant neighbour one base away suggests this may be a read error. V usage is TRBV2 and J usage is TRBJ1-2; TRBD1 aligns across 7 bases. V dropped 8 bases and J dropped 5; count of bases not matched to a gene: 8. Germline V gives CDR1 SNHLY, CDR2 FYNNEI. CDR3 size: 13 residues. CDR3 DNA: TGTGCCAGCGCACAGGGGACTCTTTATGGCTACACCTTC. Amino acid sequence: CASAQGTLYGYTF.

This clonotype was counted many times. The chain combines TRBV2 with TRBJ1-5; TRBD1 might be the D (5 bases). This CDR3 has 14 amino acids. Germline CDR1 is SNHLY and CDR2 is FYNNEI. The V and J ends lost 3 bases and 3 bases respectively, with 9 bases between them. CDR3 bases: TGTGCCAGCAGTGAGGGGCCTGCCAATCAGCCCCAGCATTTT. The encoded protein is CASSEGPANQPQHF.

This clonotype was counted ten times or more. The chain has TRBV27 and TRBJ1-6; 8 nucleotides match TRBD1. The CDR3 extends over 17 amino acids. CDR1 and CDR2 (germline): MNHEY, SMNVEV (reference sequence). The V gene end was trimmed by 0 bases and the J gene end by 7 bases; junction bases not matched to a gene: 8. CDR3 protein: CASSLSPPTGGNSPLHF. The CDR3 nucleotides are TGTGCCAGCAGTTTATCGCCGCCTACAGGGGGAAATTCACCCCTCCACTTT.

This clonotype was found many times. The chain joins TRBV27 to TRBJ1-6; tentative D call: TRBD1 (5 bases). Germline V lookup: CDR1 MNHEY, CDR2 SMNVEV (reference sequence). The CDR3 is made up of 13 amino acids. With 5 bases removed from V and 10 bases from J, the gap between germline ends came to 12 bases. The CDR3 coding sequence is TGTGCCAGCAGTCGGGACCGACGGTCACCCCTCCACTTT. This gives the protein CASSRDRRSPLHF.

At least ten counts were recorded for this clonotype. The chain has TRBV19 and TRBJ1-6; no reliable D call. CDR1 LNHDA and CDR2 SQIVND come from the germline V gene (reference sequence). This CDR3 contains 12 residues. Between the trimmed V and J ends, which lost 3 bases and 7 bases, there was a span of 4 bases. The CDR3 DNA reads as TGTGCCAGTAGTATGATAAATTCACCCCTCCACTTT. It translates to CASSMINSPLHF.

This sequence joins TRBV12-3 or TRBV12-4 and TRBJ1-2, with D possibly TRBD1 on 6 matching bases. The V end lost 4 bases, the J end lost 6 bases, and 15 bases lay between the germline ends. The CDR3 covers 14 residues. This chain's CDR3 is CASSSERRGDGYTF. The CDR3 coding sequence is TGTGCCAGCAGTTCCGAGAGAAGGGGGGATGGCTACACCTTC.

This rearrangement joins TRBV19 to TRBJ2-4; 8 nucleotides align to TRBD1. The junction had 6 bases not matched to a gene; V was cut back by 0 bases and J by 2 bases. The CDR3 is 17 residues long. Germline V gives CDR1 LNHDA, CDR2 SQIVND (reference sequence). CDR3 in amino acids: CASSIDRGLNSKNIQYF. The CDR3 coding sequence is TGTGCCAGTAGTATAGACAGGGGGCTTAATTCCAAAAACATTCAGTACTTC.

CDR3 sequence: CASSLGPGQGYEQYF. The CDR3 DNA is TGTGCCAGCAGCTTAGGCCCGGGACAGGGGTACGAGCAGTACTTC. V gene TRBV7-6 combines with J gene TRBJ2-7; TRBD1 aligns across 10 bases. The germline CDR1 and CDR2 sequences are SGHVS and FNYEAQ. J lost 4 bases, V lost 1 base, and 4 bases had no gene match. The CDR3 is 15 amino acids. Variable domain in full (rest from reference TRBV7-6 and TRBJ2-7): GAGVSQSPRYKVTKRGQDVALRCDPISGHVSLYWYRQALGQGPEFLTYFNYEAQQDKSGLPNDRFSAERPEGSISTLTIQRTEQRDSAMYRCASSLGPGQGYEQYFGPGTRLTVT.

This clonotype rates as medium-sized (0.01 to 0.1%). The CDR3 loop is CASAGVAGGPNDAYEQYF. The CDR3, as DNA: TGTGCCAGCGCGGGAGTAGCGGGAGGGCCTAACGACGCCTACGAGCAGTACTTC. The rearrangement links TRBV6-6 to TRBJ2-7, with 11 bases lining up with TRBD2. Germline V CDR1 and CDR2: MNHNY, SVGAGI (reference sequence). This CDR3 has 18 amino acids. V was clipped by 8 bases and J by 2 bases; unmatched bases: 17.

This clonotype was detected many times. The V call is TRBV9, the J call TRBJ1-2; D is perhaps TRBD1 (5 bases). The germline V gene encodes CDR1 SGDLS and CDR2 YYNGEE. The CDR3 extends over 15 amino acids. V was pared by 0 bases and J by 4 bases, with 13 bases between. CDR3 in amino acids: CASSVGSAGIYGYTF. The CDR3 bases are TGTGCCAGCAGCGTAGGGTCGGCAGGGATCTATGGCTACACCTTC.

V is TRBV7-6 and J is TRBJ1-1; D not resolved. The ends were cut back, 1 base at V and 6 bases at J, with 9 bases in the middle. Germline loops: CDR1 SGHVS, CDR2 FNYEAQ. The CDR3 is 13 residues long. CDR3 in amino acids: CASSLVGTSEAFF. CDR3 coding DNA: TGTGCCAGCAGCTTAGTGGGCACCTCTGAAGCTTTCTTT.

This clonotype was observed a few times. V and J are TRBV6-2 or TRBV6-3 and TRBJ2-5; TRBD1 agrees at 10 bases. The CDR3 is made up of 15 amino acids. V was clipped by 8 bases and J by 5 bases; unmatched bases: 11. Germline V CDR1 and CDR2: MNHEY, SVGEGT. DNA of the CDR3: TGTGCCAGCGGAACTACGGGACAGGGGAGCGAGACCCAGTACTTC. Its protein product is CASGTTGQGSETQYF.

In this sample, this clonotype turned up once. Given a much more abundant clone one base away, this may be a read error. This chain links TRBV15 with TRBJ1-4; D may be TRBD1 (5 bases). CDR3 length equals 16 residues. Trimming took 5 bases from V and 5 from J, leaving 18 bases between them. The germline V gene has CDR1 LNHNV and CDR2 YYDKDF (reference sequence). The CDR3 nucleotides read TGTGCCACCAGCTTGGTTGGAGGAGCAGGGAATGAAAAACTGTTTTTT. The encoded protein is CATSLVGGAGNEKLFF.